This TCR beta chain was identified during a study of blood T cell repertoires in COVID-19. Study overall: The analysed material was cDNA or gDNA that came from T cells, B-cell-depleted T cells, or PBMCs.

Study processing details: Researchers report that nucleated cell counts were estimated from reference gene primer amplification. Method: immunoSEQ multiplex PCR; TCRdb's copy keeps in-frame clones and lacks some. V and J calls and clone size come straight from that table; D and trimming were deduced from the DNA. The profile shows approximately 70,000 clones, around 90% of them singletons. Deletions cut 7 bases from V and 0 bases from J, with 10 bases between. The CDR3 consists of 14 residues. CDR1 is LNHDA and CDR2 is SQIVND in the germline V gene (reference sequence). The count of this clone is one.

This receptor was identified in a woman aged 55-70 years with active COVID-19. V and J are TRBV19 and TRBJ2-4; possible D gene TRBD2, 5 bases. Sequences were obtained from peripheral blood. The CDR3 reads CASKDGLAKNIQYF. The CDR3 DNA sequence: TGTGCCAGTAAGGACGGACTAGCCAAAAACATTCAGTACTTC.